A selection of T cell receptor beta chains follows, all from one sample in a study of early T cells in non-severe SARS-CoV-2 infection. TCRdb reprocessed the 5' RACE reads with MiXCR, giving one entry per CDR3 protein. The repertoire holds 25,000 to 35,000 distinct CDR3 sequences, with 5.5% to 6% as singletons. Sequenced sample: whole blood. Every receptor here comes from an adult who was a healthcare worker with PCR-confirmed SARS-CoV-2 infection or an uninfected control (not recorded which). Each CDR3 is given with its conserved first and last residue. The D gene is left open where the match is weak. Rows give clone size only sometimes, using once, few, many, or a class for an expanded clone.

d_call j_call clone_size v_call cdr3_aa cdr3_nt
. TRBJ2-5 many TRBV28 CASSSPGTRSETQYF TGTGCCAGCAGTTCCCCCGGGACTCGGTCCGAGACCCAGTACTTC
TRBD1 TRBJ2-6 many TRBV29-1 CSALTGTLTGANVLTF TGCAGCGCTTTGACAGGGACCCTGACTGGGGCCAACGTCCTGACTTTC
TRBD1 TRBJ2-3 . TRBV3-1 CASSSRGKAADTQYF TGTGCCAGCAGCTCCAGGGGGAAAGCTGCAGATACGCAGTATTTT
TRBD2 TRBJ2-3 many TRBV4-1 CASSPGLAGGPGTDTQYF TGCGCCAGCAGCCCCGGACTAGCGGGGGGGCCTGGCACAGATACGCAGTATTTT
. TRBJ2-7 . TRBV6-6 CASKSAVGSYEQYF TGTGCCAGCAAGTCAGCGGTGGGCTCCTACGAGCAGTACTTC
. TRBJ1-2 many TRBV2 CASSNGGARIYGYTF TGTGCCAGTTCTAATGGGGGGGCTCGGATATATGGCTACACCTTC
. TRBJ2-5 many TRBV6-1 CASISSRTRETQYF TGTGCCAGCATTTCGTCCAGGACGCGGGAGACCCAGTACTTC
. TRBJ1-2 many TRBV4-2 CASSQDHGRGYTF TGTGCCAGCAGCCAAGATCATGGGAGGGGCTACACCTTC
. TRBJ1-1 many TRBV12-3/TRBV12-4 CASTWGFGETEAFF TGTGCCAGCACCTGGGGCTTTGGCGAGACTGAAGCTTTCTTT
TRBD2 TRBJ2-5 . TRBV20-1 CSARRPSGEKTQYF TGCAGTGCTAGACGACCCAGCGGGGAGAAAACCCAGTACTTC
. TRBJ1-4 many TRBV6-5 CASRELGEGEKLFF TGTGCCAGCCGGGAGCTTGGGGAGGGAGAAAAACTGTTTTTT
TRBD2 TRBJ2-1 many TRBV3-1 CASSQDLLAGPGREQFF TGTGCCAGCAGCCAAGATCTTCTAGCGGGGCCGGGGAGGGAGCAGTTCTTC
TRBD1 TRBJ1-2 many TRBV12-5 CASGPGQLGYGYTF TGTGCTAGTGGGCCGGGACAGCTGGGCTATGGCTACACCTTC
. TRBJ2-2 . TRBV27 CASGDPSDWELFF TGTGCCAGCGGGGACCCCTCGGACTGGGAGCTGTTTTTT
. TRBJ1-5 many TRBV3-1 CASSPGGGRDQHF TGTGCCAGCAGCCCCGGAGGAGGCAGGGACCAGCATTTT
. TRBJ2-5 many TRBV5-5 CASSRGTVVLETQYF TGTGCCAGCAGCCGGGGCACGGTAGTTTTGGAGACCCAGTACTTC
. TRBJ2-2 many TRBV7-6 CASSFPGGELFF TGTGCCAGCAGCTTCCCCGGCGGGGAGCTGTTTTTT
. TRBJ2-4 many TRBV12-3/TRBV12-4 CASSDERVDIQYF TGTGCCAGCAGCGACGAGAGGGTCGACATTCAGTACTTC
. TRBJ2-3 many TRBV7-9 CASSFVGGGPDTQYF TGTGCCAGCAGCTTCGTTGGCGGGGGCCCAGATACGCAGTATTTT
. TRBJ2-3 many TRBV11-2 CASSGGKAGPSGTDTQYF TGTGCCAGCAGCGGGGGGAAGGCGGGGCCCTCTGGGACAGATACGCAGTATTTT
. TRBJ2-3 many TRBV4-1 CASSLAPGSTDTQYF TGCGCCAGCAGCCTCGCCCCAGGGAGCACAGATACGCAGTATTTT
TRBD1 TRBJ1-1 . TRBV7-9 CASTTDRANTEAFF TGTGCCAGCACCACGGACAGGGCGAACACTGAAGCTTTCTTT
. TRBJ2-7 . TRBV20-1 CSATSVEANSYEQYF TGCAGTGCTACCTCAGTGGAGGCTAACTCCTACGAGCAGTACTTC
. TRBJ1-3 many TRBV20-1 CSAREITGNTIYF TGCAGTGCTAGAGAGATTACTGGAAACACCATATATTTT
. TRBJ1-2 many TRBV19 CASSTRQGIHGYTF TGTGCCAGTAGTACAAGGCAGGGAATCCATGGCTACACCTTC
. TRBJ1-2 many TRBV15 CATSRDFDGAYGYTF TGTGCCACCAGCAGAGATTTTGATGGTGCGTATGGCTACACCTTC
. TRBJ1-2 many TRBV4-2 CASSQDAGKDYGYTF TGTGCCAGCAGCCAAGACGCAGGGAAGGACTATGGCTACACCTTC
. TRBJ1-2 many TRBV19 CASSISAGGYTF TGTGCCAGTAGTATATCTGCGGGCGGCTACACCTTC
TRBD2 TRBJ2-1 many TRBV6-1 CASRMTSGGAREQFF TGTGCCAGTAGAATGACTAGCGGGGGGGCCCGTGAGCAGTTCTTC
. TRBJ2-4 . TRBV12-3/TRBV12-4 CASSPHSAKNIQYF TGTGCCAGCAGTCCCCATTCTGCCAAAAACATTCAGTACTTC
. TRBJ2-1 . TRBV11-2 CASSIRQLSHNEQFF TGTGCCAGCAGCATCCGACAGTTATCCCACAATGAGCAGTTCTTC
. TRBJ1-2 many TRBV2 CASSEGGIPYGYTF TGTGCCAGCAGTGAGGGCGGCATCCCCTATGGCTACACCTTC
. TRBJ1-6 many TRBV11-2 CASSLVAGQSSYNSPLHF TGTGCCAGCAGCTTAGTGGCAGGCCAGAGCTCCTATAATTCACCCCTCCACTTT
. TRBJ1-5 many TRBV30 CAWSPGGNQPQHF TGTGCCTGGAGCCCCGGGGGCAATCAGCCCCAGCATTTT
. TRBJ2-3 . TRBV7-2 CASSLASSTDTQYF TGTGCCAGCAGTCTAGCGTCGAGCACAGATACGCAGTATTTT
TRBD1 TRBJ1-5 many TRBV6-1 CASRTTGSNQPQHF TGTGCCAGCAGGACGACAGGGAGCAATCAGCCCCAGCATTTT
. TRBJ2-1 . TRBV6-4 CASSEDPGPWNEQFF TGTGCCAGCAGTGAGGACCCAGGCCCCTGGAATGAGCAGTTCTTC
. TRBJ1-1 many TRBV7-7 CASSLDLSEAFF TGTGCCAGCAGCTTAGACTTGAGTGAAGCTTTCTTT
. TRBJ2-7 many TRBV11-2 CASSSLGRDNYEQYF TGTGCCAGCAGCTCGTTGGGACGGGACAACTACGAGCAGTACTTC
. TRBJ1-2 many TRBV2 CASIPGRTYGYTF TGTGCCAGCATCCCGGGAAGGACCTATGGCTACACCTTC
TRBD1 TRBJ2-2 many TRBV11-2 CASSGSYRGRNTGELFF TGTGCCAGCAGCGGCAGCTACAGGGGAAGGAACACCGGGGAGCTGTTTTTT
TRBD1 TRBJ2-7 many TRBV20-1 CSARVTGGGYEQYF TGCAGTGCTAGGGTAACAGGGGGCGGCTACGAGCAGTACTTC
. TRBJ1-4 many TRBV12-3/TRBV12-4 CASSRAATNEKLFF TGTGCCAGCAGTCGGGCCGCAACTAATGAAAAACTGTTTTTT
. TRBJ2-2 many TRBV24-1 CATSDLADTGELFF TGTGCCACCAGTGATTTGGCAGACACCGGGGAGCTGTTTTTT
TRBD2 TRBJ2-7 many TRBV15 CATSLGTSGGGQYF TGTGCCACCAGTCTAGGGACTAGCGGGGGAGGGCAGTACTTC
. TRBJ1-1 many TRBV7-2 CASTESRGAFF TGTGCCAGCACCGAAAGCAGGGGAGCTTTCTTT
. TRBJ2-1 many TRBV19 CASSTGYNEQFF TGTGCCAGTAGTACAGGGTACAATGAGCAGTTCTTC
. TRBJ2-7 . TRBV5-1 CASRTTFGDPIGEQYF TGCGCCAGCAGGACCACTTTTGGGGACCCCATTGGTGAGCAGTACTTC
. TRBJ2-1 many TRBV28 CASSSPLSAGYNEQFF TGTGCCAGCAGTTCCCCTCTGAGCGCGGGGTACAATGAGCAGTTCTTC
. TRBJ2-1 few TRBV29-1 CSVDQDALF TGCAGCGTGGACCAGGATGCCCTTTTC
. TRBJ2-5 few TRBV6-5 CASRTRQETQYF TGTGCCAGCAGAACTAGGCAAGAGACCCAGTACTTC
TRBD1 TRBJ2-2 many TRBV5-1 CASSQRTGADTGELFF TGCGCCAGCAGCCAACGGACAGGGGCGGACACCGGGGAGCTGTTTTTT
TRBD1 TRBJ2-3 many TRBV5-6 CASSGDMTGGPRDTQYF TGTGCCAGCAGCGGAGATATGACAGGGGGCCCTCGGGATACGCAGTATTTT
. TRBJ2-2 many TRBV5-1 CASSLMAAGASTGELFF TGCGCCAGCAGCTTGATGGCCGCAGGCGCGAGCACCGGGGAGCTGTTTTTT